The text below deals with one T cell receptor beta chain. Its specificity is unknown. The sample is drawn from a study of T cell responses to AZD1222 COVID-19 vaccine. Libraries were prepared by immunoSEQ multiplex PCR; TCRdb keeps only in-frame clonotypes and omits some of them. The sample has 150,000 to 200,000 clones, roughly nine tenths seen once. V lost 0 bases to trimming and J lost 2 bases, with 8 bases between them. Looked up from germline, CDR1 is SGHRS and CDR2 is YFSETQ. The CDR3 totals 14 residues. Notes on the study in general: In a largely white British group with more females than males, clonal diversity was possibly underestimated. It was only six AZD1222 recipients who were seropositive at baseline. Nearly half of spike-specific TCRs reportedly target unmutated variant regions. Sampling captured repertoires only after the peak T cell response.

The sequence was obtained from an adult in good health. The gene calls are TRBV5-1 and TRBJ2-5, with TRBD1 as a possible D gene (5 bases). Source: peripheral blood, taken on day 0 of AZD1222 vaccination. CDR3 in amino acids: CASSLGQNQETQYF. DNA of the CDR3: TGCGCCAGCAGCTTGGGACAGAATCAAGAGACCCAGTACTTC.